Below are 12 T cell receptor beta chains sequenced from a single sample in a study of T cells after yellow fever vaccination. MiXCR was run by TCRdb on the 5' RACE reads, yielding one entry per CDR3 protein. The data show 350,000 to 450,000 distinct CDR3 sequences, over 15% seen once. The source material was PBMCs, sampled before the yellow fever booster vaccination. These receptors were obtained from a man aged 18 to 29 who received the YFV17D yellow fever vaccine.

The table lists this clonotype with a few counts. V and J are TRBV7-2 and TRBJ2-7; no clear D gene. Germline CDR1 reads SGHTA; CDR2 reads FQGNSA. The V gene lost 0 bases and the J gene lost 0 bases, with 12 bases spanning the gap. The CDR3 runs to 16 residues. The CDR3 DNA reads TGTGCCAGCAGCTTAGCGGGTACGGCCAGCTCCTACGAGCAGTACTTC. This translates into CASSLAGTASSYEQYF.

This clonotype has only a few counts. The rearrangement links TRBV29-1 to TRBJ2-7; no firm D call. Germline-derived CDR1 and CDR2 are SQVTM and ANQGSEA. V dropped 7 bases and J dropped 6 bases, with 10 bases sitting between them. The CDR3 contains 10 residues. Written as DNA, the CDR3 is TGCAGCGCTGGTGTCGGCGAGCAGTACTTC. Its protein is CSAGVGEQYF.

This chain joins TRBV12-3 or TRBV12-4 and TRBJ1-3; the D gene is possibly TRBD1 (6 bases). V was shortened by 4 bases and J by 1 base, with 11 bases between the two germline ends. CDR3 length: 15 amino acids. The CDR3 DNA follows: TGTGCCAGCAGTTACGGCAGGGGTTCTGGAAACACCATATATTTT. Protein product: CASSYGRGSGNTIYF.

The CDR3 is CATSPGLAGGEHTGELFF. The CDR3 DNA follows: TGTGCCACCAGCCCAGGACTAGCGGGGGGGGAGCACACCGGGGAGCTGTTTTTT. J is TRBJ2-2 and V is TRBV24-1, with 15 nucleotides matching TRBD2. The CDR3 contains 18 residues. The V gene end was trimmed by 7 bases and the J gene end by 3 bases; junction bases not matched to a gene: 8. Germline values: CDR1 KGHDR, CDR2 SFDVKD.

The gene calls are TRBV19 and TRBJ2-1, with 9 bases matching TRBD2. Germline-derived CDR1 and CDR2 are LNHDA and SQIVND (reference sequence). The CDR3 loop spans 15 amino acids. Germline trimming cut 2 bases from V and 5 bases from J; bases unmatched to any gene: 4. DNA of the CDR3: TGTGCCAGTAGTATACTAGCGGGGCTTAACAATGAGCAGTTCTTC. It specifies CASSILAGLNNEQFF.

CDR3 protein: CAISSDRYEQYF. The CDR3 nucleotides read TGTGCCATCAGTTCCGATCGCTACGAGCAGTACTTC. The chain carries TRBV10-3 and TRBJ2-7; D is ambiguous. The V end lost 5 bases, the J end lost 3 bases, and 8 bases lay between the germline ends. Germline-derived CDR1 and CDR2 are ENHRY and SYGVKD. This CDR3 contains 12 residues.

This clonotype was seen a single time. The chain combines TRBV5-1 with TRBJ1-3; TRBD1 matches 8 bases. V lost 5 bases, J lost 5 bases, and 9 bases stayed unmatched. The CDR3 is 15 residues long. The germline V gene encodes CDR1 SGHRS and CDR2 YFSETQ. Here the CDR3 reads CASSRSDRERNTIYF. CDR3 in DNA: TGCGCCAGCAGTCGTTCGGACAGGGAGCGAAACACCATATATTTT.

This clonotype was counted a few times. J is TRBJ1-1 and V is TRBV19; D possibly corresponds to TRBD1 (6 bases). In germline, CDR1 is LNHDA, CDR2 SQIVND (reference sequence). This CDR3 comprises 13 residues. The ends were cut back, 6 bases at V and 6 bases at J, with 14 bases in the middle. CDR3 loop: CASRSQGGPEAFF. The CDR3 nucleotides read TGTGCCAGTAGGTCACAGGGAGGGCCTGAAGCTTTCTTT.

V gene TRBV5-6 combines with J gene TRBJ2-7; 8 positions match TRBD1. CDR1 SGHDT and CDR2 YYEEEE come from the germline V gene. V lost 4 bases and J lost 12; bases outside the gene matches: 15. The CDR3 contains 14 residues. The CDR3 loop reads CASSRDRLWESAYF. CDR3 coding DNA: TGTGCCAGCAGCCGGGACAGGTTATGGGAGAGTGCGTACTTC.

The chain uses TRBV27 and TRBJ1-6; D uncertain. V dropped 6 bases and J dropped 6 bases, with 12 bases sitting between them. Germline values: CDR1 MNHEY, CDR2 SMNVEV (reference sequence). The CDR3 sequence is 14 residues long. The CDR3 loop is CASRRVSLNSPLHF. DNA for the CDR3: TGTGCCAGCAGAAGGGTTTCCCTTAATTCACCCCTCCACTTT.

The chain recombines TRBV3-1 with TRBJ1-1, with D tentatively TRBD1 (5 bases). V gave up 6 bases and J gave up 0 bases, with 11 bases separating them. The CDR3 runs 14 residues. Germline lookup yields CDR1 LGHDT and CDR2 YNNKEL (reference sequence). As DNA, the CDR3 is TGTGCCAGCAGACCCCGACAGCTGAACACTGAAGCTTTCTTT. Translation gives CASRPRQLNTEAFF.

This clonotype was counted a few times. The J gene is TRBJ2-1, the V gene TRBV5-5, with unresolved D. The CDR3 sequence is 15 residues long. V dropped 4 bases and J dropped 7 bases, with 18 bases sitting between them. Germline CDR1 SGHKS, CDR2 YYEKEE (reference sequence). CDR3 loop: CASSPQPARVNEQFF. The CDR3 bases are TGTGCCAGCAGCCCGCAGCCGGCTAGGGTAAATGAGCAGTTCTTC.